A single T cell receptor beta chain is shown here with its context. These data are taken from a study of blood T cell repertoires in COVID-19. On the study more broadly: Acute-phase and convalescent COVID-19 samples originated in the United States, Italy and Spain.

From germline, CDR1 is MGHRA and CDR2 YSYEKL. The CDR3 length is 13 residues. V was shortened by 1 base and J by 2 bases, with 5 bases between the two germline ends. In the authors' workflow: Amplifying reference gene primers gave estimates of nucleated cell counts. Method: immunoSEQ multiplex PCR; TCRdb's copy keeps in-frame clones and lacks some. V and J calls and clone size are copied from that table; D and trimming were computed from the DNA. Of tens of thousands of clones in the sample, around 85% were seen once. This TCR derives from a man aged 40-50 years with acute or convalescent COVID-19. The sequencing input was peripheral blood. The gene calls are TRBV4-1 and TRBJ2-5; D ambiguous. The CDR3 spells CASSQGLQETQYF. Written as DNA, the CDR3 is TGCGCCAGCAGCCAAGGCCTACAAGAGACCCAGTACTTC.